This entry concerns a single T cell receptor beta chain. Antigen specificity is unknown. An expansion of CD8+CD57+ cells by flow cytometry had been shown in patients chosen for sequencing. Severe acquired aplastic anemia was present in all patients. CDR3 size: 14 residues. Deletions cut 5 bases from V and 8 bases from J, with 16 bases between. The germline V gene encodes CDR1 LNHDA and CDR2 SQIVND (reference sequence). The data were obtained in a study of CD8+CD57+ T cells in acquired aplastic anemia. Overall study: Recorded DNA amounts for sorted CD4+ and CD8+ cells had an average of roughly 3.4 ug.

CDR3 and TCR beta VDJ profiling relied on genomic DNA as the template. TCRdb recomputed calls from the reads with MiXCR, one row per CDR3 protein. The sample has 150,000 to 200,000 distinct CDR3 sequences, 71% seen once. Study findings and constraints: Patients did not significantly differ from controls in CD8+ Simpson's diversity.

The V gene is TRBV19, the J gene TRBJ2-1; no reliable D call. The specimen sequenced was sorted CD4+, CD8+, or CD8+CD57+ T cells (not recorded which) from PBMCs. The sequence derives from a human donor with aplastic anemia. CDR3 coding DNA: TGTGCCAGTAGTCCCAGTGGTCGGGTTCATGAGCAGTTCTTC. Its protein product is CASSPSGRVHEQFF.